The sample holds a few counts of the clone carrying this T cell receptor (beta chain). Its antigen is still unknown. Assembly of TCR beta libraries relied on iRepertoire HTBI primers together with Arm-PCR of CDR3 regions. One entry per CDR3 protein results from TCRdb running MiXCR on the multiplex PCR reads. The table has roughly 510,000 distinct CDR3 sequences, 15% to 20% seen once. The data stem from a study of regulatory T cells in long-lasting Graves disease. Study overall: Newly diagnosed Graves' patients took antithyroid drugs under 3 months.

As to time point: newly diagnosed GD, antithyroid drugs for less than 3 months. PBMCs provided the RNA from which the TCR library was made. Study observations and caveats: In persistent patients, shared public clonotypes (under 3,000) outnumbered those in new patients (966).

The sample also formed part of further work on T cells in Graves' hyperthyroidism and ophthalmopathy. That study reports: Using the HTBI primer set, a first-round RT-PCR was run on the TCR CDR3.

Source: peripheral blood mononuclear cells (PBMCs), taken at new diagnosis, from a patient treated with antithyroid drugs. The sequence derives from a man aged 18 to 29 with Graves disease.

This CDR3 reads CASSLGQGPQPQHF. DNA for the CDR3: TGTGCCAGCAGCTTGGGACAGGGCCCTCAGCCCCAGCATTTT. V is TRBV5-6 and J is TRBJ1-5; 7 nucleotides match TRBD1. The CDR3 is 14 residues long. CDR1 and CDR2 from the germline V gene are SGHDT and YYEEEE. The V gene end was trimmed by 0 bases and the J gene end by 6 bases; junction bases not matched to a gene: 3.